Included here is one T cell receptor beta chain sequence, with context. This clonotype was counted between two and nine times. Its antigen target is currently unknown. No base quality information exists; no much larger clone differs at one position. This entry comes from a study of T-cell reconstitution after alpha-beta-depleted transplantation in children (dated by TCRdb to 2016 to 2017). Background for the entire study: Using TCR repertoire profiling, the study quantitatively followed how T-cell immune reconstitution unfolded in children after TCRalphabeta/CD19-depleted allogeneic hematopoietic cell transplantation. Findings and caveats that apply to the study as a whole: Over subsequent months, a decline in hyperexpanded clone frequencies was noted, and after one year, T-cell counts and TCRbeta diversity were mostly ascribed to newly produced T cells. In some patients, high TCRbeta diversity at day 60 was attributed to recipient T cells and intrathymic progenitors that had survived conditioning. About two months after transplant, the apparently early recovery of alphabetaT-cell counts reportedly depended on just several hundred clones that had expanded rapidly and came from non-depleted graft cells.

What this sample's treatment or condition label stands for: allogeneic hematopoietic cell transplantation with graft depleted of TCRalphabeta T cells and CD19 B cells. Transplant recipients were children who received TCRalphabeta/CD19-depleted allogeneic hematopoietic cell grafts. Library construction relied on PCR. Sequencing was performed on an Illumina HiSeq 2500. TCR library preparation used molecular barcoding, with unique molecular identifiers applied to normalize quantification of the TCRbeta repertoire. The public reads were run again by TCRdb, first through fastp at Q25 and then through MiXCR, and only productive beta chains were kept. Each CDR3 protein appears once, grouped with its most common genes and DNA. Within this sample are about a million distinct CDR3 sequences, with around 30% of them counted one time only. Together, the top ten hold roughly 28% of the sample. CDR1 and CDR2 are drawn from the germline V gene (reference sequence): DFQATT, SNEGSKA. V loses 3 bases at its end and J loses 2 bases; junction bases beyond the gene matches: 6. The CDR3 spans 16 residues, from the cysteine through the phenylalanine. The CDR3 DNA has 48 bases and is translated from base 1.

This TCR was sampled from a boy younger than two who had a stem cell transplant for SCID, so the T cells may come from the graft donor. Sample: PBMCs, mostly from graft donor cells, taken 360 days after TCRalphabeta/CD19-depleted stem cell transplant. This chain is built from TRBV20-1 and TRBJ2-5; TRBD2 matches 13 bases in the middle. For the CDR3, the sequence is CSASRLAGGAQETQYF. The DNA sequence is TGCAGTGCTAGCCGACTAGCGGGGGGCGCTCAAGAGACCCAGTACTTC.